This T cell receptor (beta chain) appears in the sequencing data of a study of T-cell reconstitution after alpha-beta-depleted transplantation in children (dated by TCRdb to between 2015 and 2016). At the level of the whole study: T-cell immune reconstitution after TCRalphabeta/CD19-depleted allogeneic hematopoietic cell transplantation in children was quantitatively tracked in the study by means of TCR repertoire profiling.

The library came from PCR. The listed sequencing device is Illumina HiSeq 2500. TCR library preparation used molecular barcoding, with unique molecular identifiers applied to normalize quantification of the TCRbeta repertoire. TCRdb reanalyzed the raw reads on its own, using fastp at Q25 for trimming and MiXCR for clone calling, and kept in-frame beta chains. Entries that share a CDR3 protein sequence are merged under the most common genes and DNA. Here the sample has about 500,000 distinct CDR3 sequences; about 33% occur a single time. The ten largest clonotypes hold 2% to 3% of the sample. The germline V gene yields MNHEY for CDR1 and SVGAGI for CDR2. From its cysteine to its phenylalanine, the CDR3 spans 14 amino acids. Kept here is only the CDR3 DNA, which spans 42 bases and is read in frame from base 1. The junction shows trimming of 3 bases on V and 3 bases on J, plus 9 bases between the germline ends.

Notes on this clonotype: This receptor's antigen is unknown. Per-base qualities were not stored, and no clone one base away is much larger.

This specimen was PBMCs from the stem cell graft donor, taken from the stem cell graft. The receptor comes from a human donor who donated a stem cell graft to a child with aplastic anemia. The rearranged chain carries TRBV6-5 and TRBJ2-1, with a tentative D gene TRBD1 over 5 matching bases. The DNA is TGTGCCAGCAGTTATCTGACAGACTACAATGAGCAGTTCTTC. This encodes CASSYLTDYNEQFF.